The present TCR beta chain was sequenced within a study of vaccination and CD4 T cells after COVID-19. In the study overall: Stimulation of the cells used overlapping spike peptide pools from SARS-CoV-2 and from the common cold coronaviruses HCoV-NL63, HCoV-OC43 and HCoV-229E.

Treatment indicated: 10-day PBMC culture with coronavirus spike peptide pools or control peptides (ViraFEST assay). The Oncomine TCR Beta short-read assay was applied to DNA of cultured CD4+ T cells. TCRdb analysed the PCR reads with MiXCR anew, one entry per CDR3 protein. This table has nearly 20,000 distinct CDR3 sequences, about 43% appearing once. V shed 7 bases, J shed 2 bases, and the junction held 9 bases outside the gene matches. The CDR3 has 15 residues. The germline CDR1 and CDR2 sequences are KGHDR and SFDVKD. Comment on this clonotype: Its target is unknown.

The chain has TRBV24-1 and TRBJ1-1, with 7 bases matching TRBD1. The material was CD4+ T cells from blood, cultured in vitro, obtained after SARS-CoV-2 vaccination. This sequence was found in a human donor who had recovered from COVID-19. For the CDR3, the DNA is TGTGCCACCAGGTCGGGACAGAACCCTAACACTGAAGCTTTCTTT. This encodes CATRSGQNPNTEAFF.